This T cell receptor beta chain was captured by sequencing in a study of cytomegalovirus exposure and HLA in healthy donors. The V gene's germline CDR1 is SGHTA and CDR2 FQGNSA. The CDR3 covers 14 residues. The trim removed 8 bases at V and 4 bases at J, leaving 5 bases unmatched. Only in-frame clones appear in the TCRdb table, and some are missing; sequencing was by immunoSEQ multiplex PCR. Here the sample spans around 140,000 clones, 85% to 90% being singletons. The J gene is TRBJ2-1, the V gene TRBV7-2; 10 nucleotides agree with TRBD2. The sequencing input was PBMCs. The receptor was isolated from a woman between 18 and 30 years old in good health and CMV-seronegative. The CDR3, as DNA: TGTGCCAGCGCTAGCGGGGGCTATTACAATGAGCAGTTCTTC. The encoded protein is CASASGGYYNEQFF.